Below, 9 T cell receptor beta chains from the same sample are listed, as sequenced in a study of cytomegalovirus exposure and HLA in healthy donors. PCR employed 60 Vbeta and 13 Jbeta primers. Some clones are missing from TCRdb's copy, which holds only in-frame ones; the method was immunoSEQ multiplex PCR. The sample consists of roughly 130,000 clones, under 85% of them appearing once. Sequencing used PBMCs. The receptors originated from a woman between 50 and 59 years old in good health and CMV-seropositive.

This rearrangement joins TRBV7-8 to TRBJ2-7, with a tentative D call TRBD1 (5 bases). V lost 2 bases to trimming and J lost 7 bases, with 6 bases between them. The germline V gene has CDR1 SGHVS and CDR2 FQNEAQ. The CDR3 consists of 11 residues. The CDR3 spells CASSLSGEQYF. CDR3 nucleotides: TGTGCCAGCAGCTTATCAGGGGAGCAGTACTTC.

The V gene is TRBV2, the J gene TRBJ1-5; tentatively, D is TRBD1 (5 bases). The CDR3 sequence is 16 residues long. V was pared by 5 bases and J by 3 bases, with 17 bases between. Germline CDR1 and CDR2: SNHLY and FYNNEI. The CDR3 bases are TGTGCCAGCAGTACGGGGGGAGTGGGTGACAATCAGCCCCAGCATTTT. Residues: CASSTGGVGDNQPQHF.

This chain uses TRBV5-1 with TRBJ2-6, with a possible D match to TRBD2 (6 bases). CDR1 and CDR2 (germline): SGHRS, YFSETQ. V was cut by 4 bases and J by 0 bases, with 20 bases left in between. The CDR3 length is 19 residues. CDR3 in amino acids: CASSPLRRGGSSGANVLTF. CDR3 DNA: TGCGCCAGCAGCCCCTTGCGGCGTGGAGGGAGCTCTGGGGCCAACGTCCTGACTTTC.

The V and J genes are TRBV10-3 and TRBJ1-2, with D perhaps TRBD1 (5 bases). CDR3 length: 16 amino acids. The V end was cut by 3 bases, the J end by 4 bases, with 18 bases between. CDR1 is ENHRY and CDR2 is SYGVKD in the germline V gene. DNA for the CDR3: TGTGCCATCAGTGATCGTGGGGGGAGCGAGGTCTATGGCTACACCTTC. Amino acid sequence: CAISDRGGSEVYGYTF.

A few counts support this clone. The genes are TRBV5-4 and TRBJ2-2; D is perhaps TRBD1 (6 bases). CDR1 SGHNT and CDR2 YYREEE come from the germline V gene (reference sequence). Trimming cost V 4 bases and J 1 base, with 11 bases left between them. CDR3 size: 15 residues. The CDR3 sequence: CASSRTDENTGELFF. CDR3 sequence (DNA): TGTGCCAGCAGCCGGACAGACGAGAACACCGGGGAGCTGTTTTTT.

The rearrangement joins TRBV27 to TRBJ2-2, with D perhaps matching TRBD1 (8 bases). Germline-derived CDR1 and CDR2 are MNHEY and SMNVEV (reference sequence). Trimming left V 2 bases short and J 0 bases short, with 19 bases between. The CDR3 totals 19 residues. CDR3 protein: CASSLRGGQEPPNTGELFF. CDR3 in DNA: TGTGCCAGCAGTTTAAGGGGGGGACAGGAGCCCCCGAACACCGGGGAGCTGTTTTTT.

The chain carries TRBV7-2 and TRBJ2-5, with 9 bases lining up with TRBD2. Trimming at V came to 1 base and at J to 5 bases, leaving 2 bases not matched to a gene. This CDR3 is 14 amino acids long. The germline CDR1 and CDR2 sequences are SGHTA and FQGNSA. This chain's CDR3 is CASSLVSGGETQYF. CDR3 nucleotide sequence: TGTGCCAGCAGCTTAGTGAGCGGGGGGGAGACCCAGTACTTC.

The genes are TRBV6-1 and TRBJ2-5, with D hard to call. Germline V gene lookup returns CDR1 MNHNS and CDR2 SASEGT. The germline V and J ends were trimmed by 1 base and 6 bases, with 9 bases remaining between them. The CDR3 loop spans 13 amino acids. CDR3 amino acids: CASSEETWKTQYF. The DNA for the CDR3 is TGTGCCAGCAGTGAAGAGACATGGAAGACCCAGTACTTC.

The chain uses TRBV5-1 and TRBJ2-2, with TRBD1 matching 9 bases. Germline V CDR1 and CDR2: SGHRS, YFSETQ. With 0 bases clipped from V and 7 bases from J, the junction kept 7 bases outside the gene matches. The CDR3 extends over 16 amino acids. Here the CDR3 reads CASSLAMDRGYGELFF. The CDR3 DNA reads TGCGCCAGCAGCTTGGCGATGGACAGGGGTTACGGGGAGCTGTTTTTT.